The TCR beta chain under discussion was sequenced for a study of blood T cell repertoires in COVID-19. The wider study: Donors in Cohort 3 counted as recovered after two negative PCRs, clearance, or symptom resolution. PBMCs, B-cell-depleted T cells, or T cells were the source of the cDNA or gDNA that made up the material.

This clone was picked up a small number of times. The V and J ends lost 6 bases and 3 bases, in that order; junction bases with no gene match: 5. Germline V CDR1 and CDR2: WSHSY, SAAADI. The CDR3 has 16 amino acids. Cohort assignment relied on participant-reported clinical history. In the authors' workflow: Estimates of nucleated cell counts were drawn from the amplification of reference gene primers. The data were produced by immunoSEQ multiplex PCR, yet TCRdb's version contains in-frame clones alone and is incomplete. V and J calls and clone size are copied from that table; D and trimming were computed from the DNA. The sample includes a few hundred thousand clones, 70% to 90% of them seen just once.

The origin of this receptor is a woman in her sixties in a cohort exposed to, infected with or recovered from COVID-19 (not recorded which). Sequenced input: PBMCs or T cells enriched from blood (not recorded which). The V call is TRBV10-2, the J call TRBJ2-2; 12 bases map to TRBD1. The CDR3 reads CASSSGTGGYTGELFF. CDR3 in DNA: TGCGCCAGCAGCTCCGGGACAGGGGGCTACACCGGGGAGCTGTTTTTT.